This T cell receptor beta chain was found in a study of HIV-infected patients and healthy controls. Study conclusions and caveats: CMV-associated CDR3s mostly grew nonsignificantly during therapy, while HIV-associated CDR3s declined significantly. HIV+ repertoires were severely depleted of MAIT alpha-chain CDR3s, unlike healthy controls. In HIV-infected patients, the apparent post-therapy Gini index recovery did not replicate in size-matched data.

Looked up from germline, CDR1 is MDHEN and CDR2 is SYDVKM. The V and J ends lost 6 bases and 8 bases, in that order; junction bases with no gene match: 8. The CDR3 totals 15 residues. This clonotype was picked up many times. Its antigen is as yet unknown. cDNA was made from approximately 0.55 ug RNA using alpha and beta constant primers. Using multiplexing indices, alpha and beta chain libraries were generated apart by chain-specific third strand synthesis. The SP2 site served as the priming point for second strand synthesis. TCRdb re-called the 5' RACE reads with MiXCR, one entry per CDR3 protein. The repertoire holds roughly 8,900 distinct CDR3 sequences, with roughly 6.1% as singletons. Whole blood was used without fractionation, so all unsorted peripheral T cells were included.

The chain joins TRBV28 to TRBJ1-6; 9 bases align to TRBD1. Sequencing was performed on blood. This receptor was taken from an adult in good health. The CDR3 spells CASSRSRDRDSPLHF. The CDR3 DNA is TGTGCCAGCAGCAGAAGCCGGGACAGGGATTCACCCCTCCACTTT.